These 9 T cell receptor beta chains share one sample of origin, sequenced in a study of vaccination and CD4 T cells after COVID-19. Sample treatment: roughly 11-day PBMC culture with coronavirus spike peptide pools or control peptides (ViraFEST assay). These receptors' targets are unknown. The Oncomine TCR Beta short-read assay was applied to DNA of cultured CD4+ T cells. TCRdb re-called the PCR reads with MiXCR, one entry per CDR3 protein. The sample lists 15,000 to 20,000 distinct CDR3 sequences; around three quarters were seen once. Sequenced: CD4+ T cells from blood, cultured in vitro. These receptors originate from a human donor who had recovered from COVID-19.

The chain joins TRBV7-2 to TRBJ1-1, with D possibly being TRBD1 (5 bases). The germline V gene encodes CDR1 SGHTA and CDR2 FQGNSA. The CDR3 sequence is 14 residues long. Trimming cost V 5 bases and J 2 bases, with 12 bases left between them. The CDR3 sequence is CASSDRGDNTEAFF. CDR3 nucleotide sequence: TGTGCCAGCAGCGACAGAGGAGATAACACTGAAGCTTTCTTT. The whole variable domain, filled in from reference TRBV7-2 and TRBJ1-1, reads GAGVSQSPSNKVTEKGKDVELRCDPISGHTALYWYRQSLGQGLEFLIYFQGNSAPDKSGLPSDRFSAERTGGSVSTLTIQRTQQEDSAVYLCASSDRGDNTEAFFGQGTRLTVV.

This clonotype was picked up a small number of times. The rearrangement uses TRBV20-1 and TRBJ2-7, with 10 nucleotides matching TRBD2. The CDR3 contains 16 residues. Trimming cost V 3 bases and J 2 bases; bases outside gene matches: 10. Germline V gives CDR1 DFQATT, CDR2 SNEGSKA (reference sequence). The CDR3 DNA follows: TGCAGTGCTAGCGGTGCCACTAGCGGGATCGCCTACGAGCAGTACTTC. Protein sequence: CSASGATSGIAYEQYF.

V is TRBV7-2 and J is TRBJ1-4; 8 bases match TRBD1. V shed 5 bases, J shed 7 bases, and the junction held 3 bases outside the gene matches. Germline V gene sequence: CDR1 SGHTA, CDR2 FQGNSA. This CDR3 comprises 13 residues. Written as DNA, the CDR3 is TGTGCCAGCAGCACAGGGACAGGTGAAAAACTGTTTTTT. It specifies CASSTGTGEKLFF.

The chain carries TRBV6-2 or TRBV6-3 and TRBJ1-5; D call uncertain. Germline values: CDR1 MNHEY, CDR2 SVGEGT. Trimming pared 5 bases from V and 0 bases from J, leaving 8 bases between. The CDR3 has 14 amino acids. CDR3 sequence reads: CASSPYISNQPQHF. Written as DNA, the CDR3 is TGTGCCAGCAGTCCTTACATTAGCAATCAGCCCCAGCATTTT.

The rearrangement uses TRBV28 and TRBJ1-2, with a weak D call TRBD1 (5 bases). V lost 6 bases and J 6 bases, leaving 17 bases between the germline ends. Germline-derived CDR1 and CDR2 are MDHEN and SYDVKM. The CDR3 totals 14 residues. The CDR3 protein is CASSSPGVYNGYTF. CDR3 in DNA: TGTGCCAGCAGCTCGCCGGGGGTGTATAATGGCTACACCTTC.

The rearrangement uses TRBV5-6 and TRBJ1-5; no definite D call. Germline lookup yields CDR1 SGHDT and CDR2 YYEEEE. CDR3 length: 16 residues. V was trimmed by 0 bases and J by 4 bases, leaving 14 bases between them. The CDR3 protein is CASSLGGRLINQPQHF. The CDR3 DNA is TGTGCCAGCAGCTTGGGAGGGAGACTTATTAATCAGCCCCAGCATTTT.

In its sample, this clonotype is medium-sized. The rearrangement uses TRBV7-7 and TRBJ2-7; D is unclear. Between the trimmed V and J ends, which lost 5 bases and 4 bases, there was a span of 12 bases. The V gene's germline CDR1 is SSHAT and CDR2 FNYEAQ (reference sequence). CDR3 size: 13 residues. The CDR3 protein is CASSTQLGYEQYF. The CDR3 DNA reads as TGTGCCAGCAGCACACAGCTGGGTTACGAGCAGTACTTC. Complete variable domain (other parts from reference TRBV7-7 and TRBJ2-7): GAGVSQSPRYKVTKRGQDVTLRCDPISSHATLYWYQQALGQGPEFLTYFNYEAQPDKSGLPSDRFSAERPEGSISTLTIQRTEQRDSAMYRCASSTQLGYEQYFGPGTRLTVT.

The chain is built from TRBV4-3 and TRBJ1-1, with D tentatively TRBD1 (5 bases). The germline CDR1 and CDR2 sequences are LGHNA and YSLEER. Deletions cut 5 bases from V and 3 bases from J, with 7 bases between. This CDR3 contains 12 residues. CDR3 nucleotide sequence: TGCGCCAGCAGCATGGGGGACACTGAAGCTTTCTTT. It encodes CASSMGDTEAFF.

This clonotype was observed a few times. The J gene is TRBJ2-5, the V gene TRBV6-2 or TRBV6-3; maybe TRBD2 (5 bases). The CDR3 consists of 14 residues. V lost 7 bases, J lost 5 bases, and 17 bases lay in between. Germline V CDR1 and CDR2: MNHEY, SVGEGT. The DNA of the CDR3 is TGTGCCAGCACCTACACACAACGGAGGGAGACCCAGTACTTC. Its translation is CASTYTQRRETQYF.